This entry describes one T cell receptor (beta chain). Its antigen is unknown. Sequenced by immunoSEQ multiplex PCR; TCRdb stores in-frame clones only, minus some. The sample shows around 30,000 clones, around 75% of them seen only once. CDR3 size: 11 residues. Trimming took 5 bases from V and 2 from J, leaving 2 bases between them. Germline assignment: CDR1 SNHLY and CDR2 FYNNEI. The sample is drawn from a study of radiotherapy plus CTLA-4 blockade in lung cancer. Study summary: Objective response was observed in about 19% of patients, and disease control in roughly 30%. Study outcomes and limitations: Clones of tumor-derived TCRs expanded in blood after radiotherapy plus ipilimumab.

This sequence originates from a human donor with non-small cell lung cancer that progressed on radiotherapy plus ipilimumab. The starting material was peripheral blood, obtained from a patient treated with radiotherapy plus ipilimumab. The chain combines TRBV2 with TRBJ2-3; no definite D call. The CDR3 reads CASSYTDTQYF. CDR3 DNA sequence: TGTGCCAGCAGTTACACAGATACGCAGTATTTT.